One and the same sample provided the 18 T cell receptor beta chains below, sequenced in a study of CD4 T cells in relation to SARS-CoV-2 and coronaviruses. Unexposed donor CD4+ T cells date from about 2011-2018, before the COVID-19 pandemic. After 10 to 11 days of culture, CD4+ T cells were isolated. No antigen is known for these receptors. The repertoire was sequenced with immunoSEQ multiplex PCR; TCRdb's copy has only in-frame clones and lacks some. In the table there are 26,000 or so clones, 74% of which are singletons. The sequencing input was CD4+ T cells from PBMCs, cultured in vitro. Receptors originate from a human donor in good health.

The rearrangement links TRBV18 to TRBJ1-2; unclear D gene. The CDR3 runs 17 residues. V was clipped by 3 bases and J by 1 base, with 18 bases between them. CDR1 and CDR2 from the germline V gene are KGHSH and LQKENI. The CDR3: CASSPFDSVPINYGYTF. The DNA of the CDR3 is TGTGCCAGCTCACCTTTTGATAGCGTACCCATTAACTATGGCTACACCTTC.

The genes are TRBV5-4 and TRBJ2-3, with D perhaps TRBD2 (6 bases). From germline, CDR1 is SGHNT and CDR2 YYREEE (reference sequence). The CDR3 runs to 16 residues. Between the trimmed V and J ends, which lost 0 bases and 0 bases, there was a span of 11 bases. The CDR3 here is CASSLVPSASTDTQYF. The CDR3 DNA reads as TGTGCCAGCAGCTTGGTCCCTAGCGCTAGCACAGATACGCAGTATTTT.

CDR3 in DNA: TGTGCCAGCAGCCGAGGGGAAGATACGCAGTATTTT. Protein: CASSRGEDTQYF. V gene TRBV7-3 combines with J gene TRBJ2-3; the D call may be TRBD1 or TRBD2 (5 bases each). The CDR3 contains 12 residues. V lost 5 bases, J lost 5 bases, and 8 bases lay in between. CDR1 SGHTA and CDR2 FQGTGA come from the germline V gene.

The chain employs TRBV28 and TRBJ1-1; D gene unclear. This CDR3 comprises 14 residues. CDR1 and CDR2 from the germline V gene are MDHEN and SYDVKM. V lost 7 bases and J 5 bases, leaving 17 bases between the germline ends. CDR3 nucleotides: TGTGCCAGCAACCCGATCGGGAGAAAAACTGAAGCTTTCTTT. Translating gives CASNPIGRKTEAFF.

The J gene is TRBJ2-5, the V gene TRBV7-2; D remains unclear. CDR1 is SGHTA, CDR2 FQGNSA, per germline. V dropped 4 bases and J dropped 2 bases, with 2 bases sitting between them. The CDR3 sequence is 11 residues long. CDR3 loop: CASSSQETQYF. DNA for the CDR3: TGTGCCAGCAGCTCACAAGAGACCCAGTACTTC. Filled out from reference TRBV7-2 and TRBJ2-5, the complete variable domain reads GAGVSQSPSNKVTEKGKDVELRCDPISGHTALYWYRQSLGQGLEFLIYFQGNSAPDKSGLPSDRFSAERTGGSVSTLTIQRTQQEDSAVYLCASSSQETQYFGPGTRLLVL.

The CDR3 DNA follows: TGTGCCAGCAGTCGCAGGGGGGGGTTCGGCTACAATGAGCAGTTCTTC. This sequence encodes CASSRRGGFGYNEQFF. This chain connects TRBV11-3 to TRBJ2-1, with D possibly being TRBD1 or TRBD2 (7 bases each). Germline V gene data show CDR1 as SGHNT and CDR2 as YENEEA. V was pared by 6 bases and J by 3 bases, with 18 bases between. This CDR3 is 16 amino acids long.

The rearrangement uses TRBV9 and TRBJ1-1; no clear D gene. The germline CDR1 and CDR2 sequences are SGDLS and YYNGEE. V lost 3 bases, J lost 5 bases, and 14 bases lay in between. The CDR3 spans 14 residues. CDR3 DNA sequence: TGTGCCAGCAGCGCGAACGTAAGACGAACTGAAGCTTTCTTT. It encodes CASSANVRRTEAFF.

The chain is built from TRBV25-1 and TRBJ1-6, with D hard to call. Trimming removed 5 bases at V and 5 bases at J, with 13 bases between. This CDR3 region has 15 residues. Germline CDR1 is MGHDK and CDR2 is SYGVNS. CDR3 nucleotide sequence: TGTGCCAGCAGTCTTGGTTTCGGGGATAATTCACCCCTCCACTTT. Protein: CASSLGFGDNSPLHF.

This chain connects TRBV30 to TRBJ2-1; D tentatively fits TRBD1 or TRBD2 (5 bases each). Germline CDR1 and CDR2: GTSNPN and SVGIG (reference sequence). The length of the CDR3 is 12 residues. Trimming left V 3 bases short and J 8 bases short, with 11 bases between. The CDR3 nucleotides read TGTGCCTGGAGACTACTAGGGGATGAGCAGTTCTTC. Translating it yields CAWRLLGDEQFF.

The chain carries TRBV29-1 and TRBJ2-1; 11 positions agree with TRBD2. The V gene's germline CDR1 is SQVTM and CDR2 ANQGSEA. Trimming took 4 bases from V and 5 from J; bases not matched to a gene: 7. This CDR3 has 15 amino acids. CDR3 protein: CSVVSGRALDNEQFF. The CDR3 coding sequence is TGCAGCGTTGTTAGCGGGAGGGCCCTGGACAATGAGCAGTTCTTC.

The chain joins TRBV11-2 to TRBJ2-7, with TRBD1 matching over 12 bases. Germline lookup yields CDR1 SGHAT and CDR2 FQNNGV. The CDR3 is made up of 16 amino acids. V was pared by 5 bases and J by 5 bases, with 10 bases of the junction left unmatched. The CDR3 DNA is TGTGCCAGCAGCAAACCGGGACAGGGGGCTAGGGACGAGCAGTACTTC. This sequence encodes CASSKPGQGARDEQYF.

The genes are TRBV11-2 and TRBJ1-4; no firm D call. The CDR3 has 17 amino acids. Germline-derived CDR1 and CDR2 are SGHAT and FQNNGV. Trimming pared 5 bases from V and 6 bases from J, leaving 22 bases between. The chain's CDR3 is CASSPPAYGKAYEKLFF. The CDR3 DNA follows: TGTGCCAGCAGCCCACCAGCCTATGGGAAGGCATATGAAAAACTGTTTTTT. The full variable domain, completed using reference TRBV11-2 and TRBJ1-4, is EAGVAQSPRYKIIEKRQSVAFWCNPISGHATLYWYQQILGQGPKLLIQFQNNGVVDDSQLPKDRFSAERLKGVDSTLKIQPAKLEDSAVYLCASSPPAYGKAYEKLFFGSGTQLSVL.

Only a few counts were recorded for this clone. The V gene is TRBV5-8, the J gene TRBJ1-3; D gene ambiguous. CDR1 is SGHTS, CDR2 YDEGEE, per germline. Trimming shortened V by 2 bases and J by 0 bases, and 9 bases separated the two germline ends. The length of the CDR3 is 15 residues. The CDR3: CASSFSGSSGNTIYF. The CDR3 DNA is TGTGCCAGCAGCTTTTCGGGGAGCTCTGGAAACACCATATATTTT.

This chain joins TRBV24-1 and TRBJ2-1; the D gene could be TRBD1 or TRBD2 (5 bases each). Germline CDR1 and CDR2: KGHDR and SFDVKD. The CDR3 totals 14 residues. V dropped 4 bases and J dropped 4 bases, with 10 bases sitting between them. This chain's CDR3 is CATSEGELYNEQFF. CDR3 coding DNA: TGTGCCACCAGTGAGGGGGAATTGTACAATGAGCAGTTCTTC.

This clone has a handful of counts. The DNA of the CDR3 is TGCGCCACCCGGGACGGAATCAATCAGCCCCAGCATTTT. Its translation is CATRDGINQPQHF. The chain joins TRBV10-2 to TRBJ1-5; D is possibly TRBD1 (5 bases). The CDR3 loop spans 13 amino acids. The V gene's germline CDR1 is WSHSY and CDR2 SAAADI. V was pared by 10 bases and J by 3 bases, with 13 bases between.

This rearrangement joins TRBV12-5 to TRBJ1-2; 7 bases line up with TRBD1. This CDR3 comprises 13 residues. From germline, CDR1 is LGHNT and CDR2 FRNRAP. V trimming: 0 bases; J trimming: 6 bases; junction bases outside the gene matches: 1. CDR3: CASGLVGTDGYTF. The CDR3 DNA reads TGTGCTAGTGGTTTGGTAGGGACAGATGGCTACACCTTC.

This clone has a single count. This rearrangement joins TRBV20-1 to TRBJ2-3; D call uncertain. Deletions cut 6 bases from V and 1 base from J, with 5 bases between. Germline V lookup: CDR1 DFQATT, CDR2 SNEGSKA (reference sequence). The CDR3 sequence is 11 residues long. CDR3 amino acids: CSALGTDTQYF. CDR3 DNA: TGCAGTGCCCTCGGCACAGATACGCAGTATTTT.

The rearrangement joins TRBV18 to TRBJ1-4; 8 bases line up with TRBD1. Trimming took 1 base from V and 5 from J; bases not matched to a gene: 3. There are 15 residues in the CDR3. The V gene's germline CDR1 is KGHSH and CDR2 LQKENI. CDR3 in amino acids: CASSPRTGRNEKLFF. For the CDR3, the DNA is TGTGCCAGCTCACCACGGACAGGGCGGAATGAAAAACTGTTTTTT.